The rows below give T cell receptor beta chains drawn from one sample of a study of T cells in Graves' hyperthyroidism and ophthalmopathy. TCRdb itself ran the multiplex PCR reads through MiXCR, one entry per CDR3 protein. The sample has 500,000 or so distinct CDR3 sequences, roughly a sixth seen once. Sequenced material: blood. These receptors all stem from a woman younger than 35 with Graves' ophthalmopathy. CDR3s include the opening cysteine and the closing phenylalanine or tryptophan. A D gene is named only where the DNA matches it firmly. Clone size is given for some rows only: seen once, a few or many times, or a class if the clone is expanded.

V gene	J gene	D gene	clone size	CDR3 length	CDR3 protein	CDR3 DNA
TRBV28	TRBJ1-2	-	many	12	CASSLPAYGYTF	TGTGCCAGCAGTTTGCCCGCGTATGGCTACACCTTC
TRBV12-3/TRBV12-4	TRBJ1-1	-	-	15	CASSSVGGGNTEAFF	TGTGCCAGCAGTTCTGTGGGGGGCGGAAACACTGAAGCTTTCTTT
TRBV27	TRBJ2-1	TRBD2	many	16	CASSLGTSGSEYEQFF	TGTGCCAGCAGTTTGGGGACTAGCGGGAGTGAGTATGAGCAGTTCTTC
TRBV5-1	TRBJ1-1	-	many	15	CASSLEMGGLTEAFF	TGCGCCAGCAGCTTGGAAATGGGGGGGCTCACTGAAGCTTTCTTT
TRBV12-3/TRBV12-4	TRBJ1-1	-	many	18	CASGYDAWTRTSNTEAFF	TGTGCCAGCGGTTATGATGCCTGGACCCGGACATCCAACACTGAAGCTTTCTTT
TRBV20-1	TRBJ1-1	-	many	14	CSAGTRRVNTEAFF	TGCAGTGCTGGAACACGGAGGGTTAACACTGAAGCTTTCTTT
TRBV18	TRBJ2-7	TRBD1	many	16	CASSPTRDRGAFEQYF	TGTGCCAGCTCACCCACCCGGGACAGGGGAGCATTCGAGCAGTACTTC
TRBV7-9	TRBJ1-2	TRBD1	-	17	CASSLVERQGDNYGYTF	TGTGCCAGCAGCTTAGTAGAGAGACAGGGGGATAACTATGGCTACACCTTC
TRBV2	TRBJ2-1	TRBD2	-	15	CASSVQAGGYNEQFF	TGTGCCAGCAGTGTTCAAGCGGGAGGGTACAATGAGCAGTTCTTC
TRBV3-1	TRBJ2-7	-	-	15	CASSQDPGTPYEQYF	TGTGCCAGCAGCCAAGATCCAGGGACTCCCTACGAGCAGTACTTC
TRBV7-6	TRBJ1-5	-	many	13	CASSLGTNQPQHF	TGTGCCAGCAGCTTAGGGACGAATCAGCCCCAGCATTTT
TRBV7-2	TRBJ2-7	TRBD2	many	15	CASSGGTSVSYEQYF	TGTGCCAGCAGCGGGGGGACTAGCGTTTCCTACGAGCAGTACTTC
TRBV28	TRBJ2-3	-	many	11	CASRSTDTQYF	TGTGCCAGCAGGAGCACAGATACGCAGTATTTT
TRBV7-8	TRBJ2-7	-	many	14	CASSLQGSTYEQYF	TGTGCCAGCAGCTTACAGGGTAGCACCTACGAGCAGTACTTC
TRBV9	TRBJ2-1	-	many	15	CASSVEWGTYNEQFF	TGTGCCAGCAGCGTAGAGTGGGGGACGTACAATGAGCAGTTCTTC
TRBV12-3/TRBV12-4	TRBJ2-3	TRBD2	-	18	CASSFILLAGVQTDTQYF	TGTGCCAGCAGTTTTATACTACTAGCGGGAGTCCAAACAGATACGCAGTATTTT